These 26 T cell receptor beta chains originate from one sample sequenced in a study of PD-1 blockade in classical Hodgkin lymphoma. Following autologous stem cell transplantation, relapse occurred in every patient, and exposure to brentuximab vedotin varied. Assay used: immunoSEQ multiplex PCR; TCRdb lists only in-frame clones, some missing. The repertoire holds around 66,000 clones, with 71% as singletons. The source material was peripheral blood mononuclear cells (PBMCs), sampled before the second cycle of nivolumab. The origin of the receptors is a human donor with classical Hodgkin lymphoma.

The chain is built from TRBV5-1 and TRBJ2-3; no reliable D call. The CDR3 loop spans 15 amino acids. V gave up 3 bases and J gave up 0 bases, with 11 bases separating them. Per germline, CDR1 SGHRS and CDR2 YFSETQ. The CDR3 protein is CASSSGPSSTDTQYF. CDR3 sequence (DNA): TGCGCCAGCAGCTCCGGACCGTCTAGCACAGATACGCAGTATTTT.

The chain links TRBV29-1 to TRBJ2-7; TRBD1 might be the D (5 bases). This CDR3 contains 13 residues. V lost 3 bases and J lost 0, with 9 bases in between. Per germline, CDR1 SQVTM and CDR2 ANQGSEA. CDR3 loop: CSVEGQSSYEQYF. The CDR3 bases are TGCAGCGTTGAGGGGCAGAGCTCCTACGAGCAGTACTTC.

The chain uses TRBV7-8 and TRBJ2-1; 13 positions agree with TRBD2. This CDR3 spans 18 amino acids. The V and J ends lost 6 bases and 0 bases, in that order; junction bases with no gene match: 8. The germline gives CDR1 SGHVS, CDR2 FQNEAQ. DNA for the CDR3: TGTGCCAGCAGGCGACTAGCGGGAGGCGGAAACTCCTACAATGAGCAGTTCTTC. Protein: CASRRLAGGGNSYNEQFF. The full variable domain, its missing parts supplied by reference TRBV7-8 and TRBJ2-1, is GAGVSQSPRYKVAKRGQDVALRCDPISGHVSLFWYQQALGQGPEFLTYFQNEAQLDKSGLPSDRFFAERPEGSVSTLKIQRTQQEDSAVYLCASRRLAGGGNSYNEQFFGPGTRLTVL.

There are a few counts of this clone. This chain joins TRBV25-1 and TRBJ2-1; D gene ambiguous. Germline V CDR1 and CDR2: MGHDK, SYGVNS. Trimming removed 0 bases at V and 8 bases at J, with 14 bases between. The CDR3 contains 15 residues. The DNA for the CDR3 is TGTGCCAGCAGTGAATATTCCACCCTTTTGGATGAGCAGTTCTTC. This gives the protein CASSEYSTLLDEQFF.

The chain is built from TRBV6-1 and TRBJ2-1; D is possibly TRBD1 or TRBD2 (5 bases each). V lost 1 base and J lost 6, with 13 bases in between. Germline-derived CDR1 and CDR2 are MNHNS and SASEGT. The CDR3 spans 15 residues. Here the CDR3 DNA reads TGTGCCAGCAGTGAAGATTTAGTGGGGACCAATGAGCAGTTCTTC. This gives the protein CASSEDLVGTNEQFF.

Worth noting for this clone: Germline and junction disagree at one end, which may indicate a read error. The chain joins TRBV10-3 to TRBJ2-2; tentatively, D is TRBD2 (5 bases). There are 15 residues in the CDR3. The germline V gene encodes CDR1 ENHRY and CDR2 SYGVKD. The CDR3 region is CASSAETTPTGELFF. CDR3 coding DNA: TGTGCCAGCAGTGCGGAGACTACACCCACCGGGGAGCTGTTTTTT.

The table lists this clone with a few counts. The chain couples TRBV5-5 to TRBJ1-1, with TRBD1 matching 7 bases. After removal of 1 base from V and 6 bases from J, the junction contained 3 bases not matched to a gene. This CDR3 has 13 residues. CDR1 is SGHKS and CDR2 is YYEKEE in the germline V gene (reference sequence). CDR3 DNA: TGTGCCAGCAGCTTGACAGGGGTCGCTGAAGCTTTCTTT. Translated, it gives CASSLTGVAEAFF.

This clone was picked up a small number of times. V and J are TRBV21-1 and TRBJ1-1. TRBV21-1 is designated a pseudogene. The CDR3 has 12 amino acids. The CDR3 nucleotides read TGTGCCAGCAGCAAAGAGGGAGCTGAAGCTTTCTTT. Protein product: CASSKEGAEAFF.

This sequence joins TRBV7-3 and TRBJ2-3; 12 nucleotides agree with TRBD2. Germline V CDR1 and CDR2: SGHTA, FQGTGA. V lost 5 bases and J lost 6; bases outside the gene matches: 6. The CDR3 is made up of 15 amino acids. The CDR3 DNA follows: TGTGCCAGCAGCCTCCTAGCGGGAGGGCCCGATACGCAGTATTTT. Translated, it gives CASSLLAGGPDTQYF. Full variable domain (outside the CDR3, taken from reference TRBV7-3 and TRBJ2-3): GAGVSQTPSNKVTEKGKYVELRCDPISGHTALYWYRQSLGQGPEFLIYFQGTGAADDSGLPNDRFFAVRPEGSVSTLKIQRTERGDSAVYLCASSLLAGGPDTQYFGPGTRLTVL.

The rearrangement joins TRBV11-1 to TRBJ2-1; a possible D gene is TRBD1 (5 bases). Germline V lookup: CDR1 SGHAT, CDR2 FQDESV (reference sequence). This CDR3 contains 17 residues. V was trimmed by 2 bases and J by 6 bases, leaving 20 bases between them. The CDR3 here is CASSLSLGNQGGNEQFF. CDR3 DNA: TGTGCCAGCAGCTTAAGCCTTGGGAACCAGGGCGGCAATGAGCAGTTCTTC.

This chain uses TRBV5-4 with TRBJ1-6; 9 bases align to TRBD1. CDR1 SGHNT and CDR2 YYREEE come from the germline V gene (reference sequence). This CDR3 is built from 14 residues. Trimming cost V 4 bases and J 6 bases; bases outside gene matches: 2. The CDR3 nucleotides read TGTGCCAGCAGCCCGGGACAGGGTAATTCACCCCTCCACTTT. Translation: CASSPGQGNSPLHF.

The chain combines TRBV11-3 with TRBJ2-3; no firm D call. CDR1 is SGHNT, CDR2 YENEEA, per germline. The length of the CDR3 is 13 residues. Trimming removed 0 bases from V and 3 bases from J, with 4 bases in between. CDR3 loop: CASSLDETDTQYF. CDR3 bases: TGTGCCAGCAGCTTAGATGAGACAGATACGCAGTATTTT.

The chain joins TRBV11-3 to TRBJ2-7, with 8 bases aligning to TRBD1. CDR1 is SGHNT, CDR2 YENEEA, per germline. The CDR3 spans 16 residues. V gave up 0 bases and J gave up 4 bases; unmatched junction bases: 8. CDR3 nucleotide sequence: TGTGCCAGCAGCTTAGATTGGACAGGGCTTCGATACGAGCAGTACTTC. Its protein is CASSLDWTGLRYEQYF.

V gene TRBV30 combines with J gene TRBJ2-7; unclear D gene. The CDR3 is made up of 14 amino acids. The germline V gene encodes CDR1 GTSNPN and CDR2 SVGIG (reference sequence). V dropped 2 bases and J dropped 5 bases, with 16 bases sitting between them. CDR3 nucleotides: TGTGCCTGGAGTTTAGGGTACTCCTTCGACGAGCAGTACTTC. Translating gives CAWSLGYSFDEQYF.

Turning to this clone: This same CDR3 is encoded by further DNA sequences in the sample. The chain has TRBV28 and TRBJ1-1; D may be TRBD1 (6 bases). CDR3 length equals 11 residues. Trimming cost V 5 bases and J 5 bases, with 6 bases left between them. Germline values: CDR1 MDHEN, CDR2 SYDVKM. CDR3 region: CASSQGTEAFF. The CDR3 nucleotides read TGTGCCAGCAGTCAGGGGACTGAAGCTTTCTTT.

The chain has TRBV9 and TRBJ1-1, with a weak D call TRBD1 (5 bases). This CDR3 is 14 amino acids long. The V gene's germline CDR1 is SGDLS and CDR2 YYNGEE. V lost 1 base and J 10 bases, leaving 17 bases between the germline ends. CDR3 in amino acids: CASSVSFSAGSAFF. The DNA of the CDR3 is TGTGCCAGCAGCGTAAGTTTCTCGGCAGGGTCAGCTTTCTTT.

The chain combines TRBV2 with TRBJ1-4; D might be TRBD1 (6 bases). The V end was cut by 10 bases, the J end by 10 bases, with 19 bases between. From germline, CDR1 is SNHLY and CDR2 FYNNEI. The CDR3 is 13 residues long. CDR3 DNA sequence: TGTGCCATATCGGGGGCAGACGGGAGAAAACTGTTTTTT. Amino acid sequence: CAISGADGRKLFF.

The chain has TRBV27 and TRBJ1-2; D not certain. The CDR3 is made up of 15 amino acids. The V end lost 4 bases, the J end lost 2 bases, and 14 bases lay between the germline ends. Germline values: CDR1 MNHEY, CDR2 SMNVEV (reference sequence). This CDR3 is CASSSPAGGNYGYTF. CDR3 DNA: TGTGCCAGCAGTTCCCCCGCAGGAGGAAACTATGGCTACACCTTC.

The genes are TRBV2 and TRBJ1-5, with D perhaps matching TRBD1 (6 bases). V was trimmed by 0 bases and J by 7 bases, leaving 13 bases between them. CDR1 and CDR2 (germline): SNHLY, FYNNEI. The CDR3 runs 15 residues. The CDR3 sequence: CASSEALGGRQPQHF. The CDR3 DNA is TGTGCCAGCAGTGAAGCGTTGGGGGGCCGACAGCCCCAGCATTTT.

The chain uses TRBV2 and TRBJ2-4, with D perhaps TRBD2 (5 bases). Germline V lookup: CDR1 SNHLY, CDR2 FYNNEI. V gave up 0 bases and J gave up 15 bases, with 9 bases separating them. The CDR3 has 11 amino acids. The CDR3 protein is CASSEAGARYF. The CDR3 DNA is TGTGCCAGCAGTGAAGCGGGAGCGAGGTACTTC.

The chain couples TRBV5-1 to TRBJ2-2; 7 positions match TRBD2. CDR1 and CDR2 (germline): SGHRS, YFSETQ. V shed 1 base, J shed 1 base, and the junction held 7 bases outside the gene matches. This CDR3 spans 17 amino acids. In nucleotides, the CDR3 is TGCGCCAGCAGCTTGAGCCTAACGGGGGGGAACACCGGGGAGCTGTTTTTT. Its translation is CASSLSLTGGNTGELFF.

V is TRBV15 and J is TRBJ1-2, with D maybe TRBD1 (5 bases). The CDR3 runs 15 residues. The germline gives CDR1 LNHNV, CDR2 YYDKDF (reference sequence). Trimming cost V 3 bases and J 6 bases, with 17 bases left between them. DNA for the CDR3: TGTGCCACCAGCAGCGAGACTATTCTCAGGGATGGCTACACCTTC. This encodes CATSSETILRDGYTF.

V is TRBV5-6 and J is TRBJ2-5; 7 bases match TRBD1. Trimming cost V 1 base and J 5 bases; bases outside gene matches: 14. CDR1 and CDR2 from the germline V gene are SGHDT and YYEEEE. CDR3 length: 17 residues. The CDR3 spells CASSLNWWQGEGETQYF. In nucleotides, the CDR3 is TGTGCCAGCAGCTTGAATTGGTGGCAGGGGGAAGGGGAGACCCAGTACTTC.

The chain joins TRBV11-3 to TRBJ2-2; D remains unclear. V was trimmed by 1 base and J by 9 bases, leaving 9 bases between them. Germline V lookup: CDR1 SGHNT, CDR2 YENEEA. The CDR3 is made up of 13 amino acids. CDR3: CASSLGRARELFF. The CDR3 DNA reads TGTGCCAGCAGCTTAGGTCGAGCTAGGGAGCTGTTTTTT.

This clone was seen more than once but under ten times. The chain uses TRBV6-5 and TRBJ1-2, with TRBD1 matching over 9 bases. CDR3 length: 14 residues. V trimming: 6 bases; J trimming: 1 base; junction bases outside the gene matches: 3. Germline assignment: CDR1 MNHEY and CDR2 SVGAGI. The CDR3 here is CASSKGQGNYGYTF. CDR3 DNA sequence: TGTGCCAGCAGCAAGGGACAGGGTAACTATGGCTACACCTTC.

This chain joins TRBV5-1 and TRBJ2-5; D call uncertain. This CDR3 has 11 residues. The ends were cut back, 5 bases at V and 2 bases at J, with 4 bases in the middle. Germline V gene sequence: CDR1 SGHRS, CDR2 YFSETQ. The CDR3 nucleotides are TGCGCCAGCAGGCTACAAGAGACCCAGTACTTC. Protein sequence: CASRLQETQYF.